Listed below are T cell receptor beta chains from one sample, sequenced in a study of shared clonotypes between healthy human individuals. Method: immunoSEQ multiplex PCR; TCRdb's copy keeps in-frame clones and lacks some. The sample consists of 2 million to 2.5 million clones, 92% of them appearing once. Sample: naive CD4+ T cells from PBMCs. The origin of the receptors is a young man in good health. Some clones in this sample may be carry-over from other donors' samples. CDR3s include the opening cysteine and the closing phenylalanine or tryptophan. D genes are given only for firm matches. For some rows the clone size is stated as once, few or many, or as a class when expanded; others skip it.

>13|TRBJ2-5|once|TRBV11-2|.
TGTGCCAGCAGCCGCACAGGGATGGAGACCCAGTACTTC
CASSRTGMETQYF
>13|TRBJ2-3|.|TRBV7-2|.
TGTGCCAGCAGCTCTCGTTCGGGAGATACGCAGTATTTT
CASSSRSGDTQYF
>15|TRBJ2-7|.|TRBV5-4|TRBD2
TGTGCCAGCAGCCCAGGACTAGCGGGTAACAACGAGCAGTACTTC
CASSPGLAGNNEQYF
>16|TRBJ1-2|.|TRBV18|.
TGTGCCAGCTCACCCAACAGCACCCCAGGGACCTATGGCTACACCTTC
CASSPNSTPGTYGYTF
>14|TRBJ2-3|.|TRBV9|TRBD1
TGTGCCAGCGCTCACAGGGGGAGCACAGATACGCAGTATTTT
CASAHRGSTDTQYF
>18|TRBJ1-2|.|TRBV18|TRBD1
TGTGCCAGCTCACCACCCCCGGGCAGGGGGCGCGAGAACTATGGCTACACCTTC
CASSPPPGRGRENYGYTF
>16|TRBJ1-2|.|TRBV28|.
TGTGCCAGCAGCTTACCGGACATCCTGGGGGGCTATGGCTACACCTTC
CASSLPDILGGYGYTF
>12|TRBJ1-1|.|TRBV6-5|.
TGTGCCAGCAGTCGCAGTTCCACTGAAGCTTTCTTT
CASSRSSTEAFF
>11|TRBJ2-5|.|TRBV20-1|.
TGCAGTGCTAGGTCAGGGGGGGCCCAGTACTTC
CSARSGGAQYF
>11|TRBJ1-1|.|TRBV10-3|.
TGTGCCACTAGAAGTTTGACTGAAGCTTTCTTT
CATRSLTEAFF
>12|TRBJ2-5|.|TRBV7-2|.
TGTGCCACTCGGAGGGGACAAGAGACCCAGTACTTC
CATRRGQETQYF
>15|TRBJ1-5|few|TRBV10-3|TRBD1
TGTGCCATCAGTGAGTCAGGGACAGGGGGCCAGCCCCAGCATTTT
CAISESGTGGQPQHF
>16|TRBJ2-5|.|TRBV15|.
TGTGCCACCAGCAGAGCGTCCGGGGCCTTGGGGGAGACCCAGTACTTC
CATSRASGALGETQYF
>13|TRBJ2-7|.|TRBV11-2|.
TGTGCCAGCAGCTTAGATCGAGTCTACGAGCAGTACTTC
CASSLDRVYEQYF
>14|TRBJ2-5|.|TRBV30|.
TGTGCCTGGAGTGTACAAGGGTCCGGAGAGACCCAGTACTTC
CAWSVQGSGETQYF
>16|TRBJ2-3|.|TRBV6-4|TRBD1
TGTGCCAGCAGTGACTCAGGGGGCGCATTCACAGATACGCAGTATTTT
CASSDSGGAFTDTQYF
>15|TRBJ2-7|.|TRBV9|TRBD2
TGTGCCAGCAGCGTAGGTGGCCAGCGGGGTTACGAGCAGTACTTC
CASSVGGQRGYEQYF
>16|TRBJ2-5|.|TRBV7-6|TRBD2
TGTGCCAGCAGCTTATCTGTCGGGAGGGCCGGAGAGACCCAGTACTTC
CASSLSVGRAGETQYF
>16|TRBJ1-1|once|TRBV5-1|.
TGCGCCAGCAGCTCGGTCAGACCCGGGTCGTGGACTGAAGCTTTCTTT
CASSSVRPGSWTEAFF
>15|TRBJ2-7|once|TRBV7-9|.
TGTGCCAGCAGCTTAACCGGATCAGGGTTGGGCGAGCAGTACTTC
CASSLTGSGLGEQYF
>12|TRBJ1-1|.|TRBV28|.
TGTGCCAGCAGTCAATTAGTGATGGGAGCTTTCTTT
CASSQLVMGAFF
>14|TRBJ2-5|.|TRBV4-3|.
TGCGCCAGCAGCCAAGGGCTAGGCACCCAGACCCAGTACTTC
CASSQGLGTQTQYF
>16|TRBJ2-2|.|TRBV5-1|TRBD2
TGCGCCAGCAGATCCGTCACCGGGACTAGCGTGGGGGAGCTGTTTTTT
CASRSVTGTSVGELFF
>14|TRBJ1-2|.|TRBV28|.
TGTGCCAGCAGTAATGGGGCAGGCCTCTATGGCTACACCTTC
CASSNGAGLYGYTF
>15|TRBJ2-6|.|TRBV7-9|.
TGTGCCAGCAGCCAAAGACAATCTGGGGCCAACGTCCTGACTTTC
CASSQRQSGANVLTF
>18|TRBJ2-2|.|TRBV28|.
TGTGCCAGCGCTATAGGGGGTTATCGGGTCCAACTCATGGCGGAGCTGTTTTTT
CASAIGGYRVQLMAELFF
>17|TRBJ2-3|.|TRBV5-1|.
TGCGCCAGCAGCTTGGTTTCGGGGGCGCGGAACACAGATACGCAGTATTTT
CASSLVSGARNTDTQYF
>15|TRBJ2-1|.|TRBV6-1|.
TGTGCCAGCAGTGAACGGGGGTCCGGATACAATGAGCAGTTCTTC
CASSERGSGYNEQFF
>16|TRBJ1-3|.|TRBV28|.
TGTGCCAGCAGAAAGGGAGTTCTACACTCTGGAAACACCATATATTTT
CASRKGVLHSGNTIYF
>15|TRBJ2-3|.|TRBV7-2|.
TGTGCCAGCAGCTTAGCACTAGCCAGCACAGATACGCAGTATTTT
CASSLALASTDTQYF
>18|TRBJ2-5|.|TRBV7-9|.
TGTGCCAGCAGCTTCATCTCGACAGTCCGATTGTACCAAGAGACCCAGTACTTC
CASSFISTVRLYQETQYF
>15|TRBJ1-1|once|TRBV7-2|.
TGTGCCAGCAGCTTACGATGGCAGGGGCAGACTGAAGCTTTCTTT
CASSLRWQGQTEAFF
>15|TRBJ2-5|.|TRBV2|TRBD1
TGTGCCAGCAGTGAAGAAGGGACAGGAGGCGAGACCCAGTACTTC
CASSEEGTGGETQYF
>17|TRBJ2-7|.|TRBV6-1|TRBD2
TGTGCCAGCAGTGTCCGACACCAGCGGGAGGGAGCCTACGAGCAGTACTTC
CASSVRHQREGAYEQYF
>18|TRBJ2-2|.|TRBV5-1|TRBD1
TGCGCCAGCAGCCGTTCACCACAGGGGCCTCAGGACACCGGGGAGCTGTTTTTT
CASSRSPQGPQDTGELFF
>13|TRBJ1-1|.|TRBV7-8|.
TGTGCCAGCAGGACAGCGATGAACACTGAAGCTTTCTTT
CASRTAMNTEAFF
>15|TRBJ2-1|.|TRBV28|.
TGTGCCAGCAGTTTAACGGGACTGGCAAACAATGAGCAGTTCTTC
CASSLTGLANNEQFF
>16|TRBJ1-1|.|TRBV28|.
TGTGCCAGCAGACCGACCGGGACCCTAAGGGACACTGAAGCTTTCTTT
CASRPTGTLRDTEAFF
>18|TRBJ1-2|.|TRBV13|TRBD1
TGTGCCAGCAGCTTAGTCAGGGGGCGATCCCTGGTTAACTATGGCTACACCTTC
CASSLVRGRSLVNYGYTF
>15|TRBJ2-1|.|TRBV5-8|TRBD2
TGTGCCAGCAGCGCCGGGACTAGCGGGACCAATGAGCAGTTCTTC
CASSAGTSGTNEQFF
>17|TRBJ1-5|few|TRBV9|.
TGTGCCAGCAGCGTCGGGCGGGGGCGTTCGGGCAATCAGCCCCAGCATTTT
CASSVGRGRSGNQPQHF
>18|TRBJ2-6|.|TRBV2|TRBD1
TGTGCCAGCACTCTCTTCGGGACAGCATCCTCTGGGGCCAACGTCCTGACTTTC
CASTLFGTASSGANVLTF
>14|TRBJ2-5|.|TRBV2|.
TGTGCCAGCAGTGAAGAAGGGTACCAAGAGACCCAGTACTTC
CASSEEGYQETQYF
>15|TRBJ2-7|.|TRBV18|TRBD2
TGTGCCAGCTCGCTGAGCATAGCGGGACTATACGAGCAGTACTTC
CASSLSIAGLYEQYF
>15|TRBJ2-5|.|TRBV5-1|TRBD2
TGCGCCAGCAGCTTTGCTAGCGGGAGACAAGAGACCCAGTACTTC
CASSFASGRQETQYF